Below are 18 T cell receptor beta chains sequenced from a single sample in a study of blood T cells in healthy people across ages. Then a second PCR, running roughly 7 to 11 cycles, was carried out with a sample-barcoded 5' primer and a J-beta primer mix. One entry per CDR3 protein results from TCRdb running MiXCR on the 5' RACE reads. The repertoire holds some 710,000 distinct CDR3 sequences, with 46% as singletons. Sequenced: blood. Every receptor here comes from an elderly man in good health.

This clonotype was found a few times. The rearrangement uses TRBV20-1 and TRBJ2-7; D may correspond to TRBD1 or TRBD2 (5 bases each). From germline, CDR1 is DFQATT and CDR2 SNEGSKA (reference sequence). Trimming removed 6 bases at V and 6 bases at J, with 9 bases between. The CDR3 runs to 10 residues. As DNA, the CDR3 is TGCAGTGCCTACGGGGCCGAGCAGTACTTC. Translated, it gives CSAYGAEQYF.

This clonotype appeared a few times. This rearrangement joins TRBV2 to TRBJ2-1; D remains unclear. The V gene lost 2 bases and the J gene lost 5 bases, with 13 bases spanning the gap. CDR1 SNHLY and CDR2 FYNNEI come from the germline V gene. The CDR3 consists of 15 residues. This CDR3 is CASSERSSGNNEQFF. In DNA form, the CDR3 reads TGTGCCAGCAGTGAAAGGTCGTCAGGAAACAATGAGCAGTTCTTC.

In regard to this clonotype: This may stem from a read error, because a much larger clone lies one nucleotide away. The chain employs TRBV14 and TRBJ2-1; no reliable D call. The J call may be in error: the DNA end matches TRBJ2-7 better. Germline V CDR1 and CDR2: SGHDN, FVKESK. The CDR3 runs to 14 residues. The CDR3 DNA reads TGTGCCAGCAGCCCCCGACGTTCCTACAATGAGCAGTACTTC. Residues: CASSPRRSYNEQYF.

This clonotype was seen a handful of times. DNA of the CDR3: TGCAGTGCTAGACCTCCTGGGACTAGCGGAGCTTACGAGCAGTACTTC. Residues: CSARPPGTSGAYEQYF. The V call is TRBV20-1, the J call TRBJ2-7, with TRBD2 matching 11 bases. The CDR3 has 16 amino acids. Germline V gene data show CDR1 as DFQATT and CDR2 as SNEGSKA (reference sequence). V dropped 2 bases and J dropped 4; count of bases not matched to a gene: 10.

This clonotype has just a few counts. The CDR3 DNA reads as TGTGCCAGCAGCTCTATGAAAGCGGGAGTTGCGGGTGAGCAGTTCTTC. It codes for CASSSMKAGVAGEQFF. This rearrangement joins TRBV7-2 to TRBJ2-1; 8 bases line up with TRBD2. The ends lost 4 bases at V and 9 bases at J; junction bases unmatched: 14. Germline V gene data show CDR1 as SGHTA and CDR2 as FQGNSA. This CDR3 spans 16 amino acids. Full variable domain (remainder filled in from reference TRBV7-2 and TRBJ2-1): GAGVSQSPSNKVTEKGKDVELRCDPISGHTALYWYRQSLGQGLEFLIYFQGNSAPDKSGLPSDRFSAERTGGSVSTLTIQRTQQEDSAVYLCASSSMKAGVAGEQFFGPGTRLTVL.

This clonotype showed up just a few times. This chain connects TRBV5-1 to TRBJ2-7; TRBD1 agrees at 8 bases. The CDR3 length is 14 residues. From germline, CDR1 is SGHRS and CDR2 YFSETQ. V was clipped by 0 bases and J by 6 bases; unmatched bases: 5. The CDR3 protein is CASSLGQGAFEQYF. For the CDR3, the DNA is TGCGCCAGCAGCTTGGGGCAGGGGGCTTTCGAGCAGTACTTC. The full variable domain, its missing parts supplied by reference TRBV5-1 and TRBJ2-7, is KAGVTQTPRYLIKTRGQQVTLSCSPISGHRSVSWYQQTPGQGLQFLFEYFSETQRNKGNFPGRFSGRQFSNSRSEMNVSTLELGDSALYLCASSLGQGAFEQYFGPGTRLTVT.

The chain couples TRBV2 to TRBJ2-5; D gene uncertain. Germline V gives CDR1 SNHLY, CDR2 FYNNEI. Trimming removed 1 base at V and 5 bases at J, with 2 bases between. There are 11 residues in the CDR3. As DNA, the CDR3 is TGTGCCAGCAGTGAAGAGGAGACCCAGTACTTC. Amino acids: CASSEEETQYF.

This chain joins TRBV20-1 and TRBJ1-5; no definite D call. The V gene lost 6 bases and the J gene lost 0 bases, with 24 bases spanning the gap. There are 18 residues in the CDR3. Germline-derived CDR1 and CDR2 are DFQATT and SNEGSKA (reference sequence). The CDR3 region is CSARKNALGGSSNQPQHF. CDR3 nucleotides: TGCAGTGCGCGAAAAAACGCCCTGGGTGGAAGTAGCAATCAGCCCCAGCATTTT.

In the case of this clonotype: This sequence may be a read error, since a much larger clone differs from it by one base. The rearrangement uses TRBV4-3 and TRBJ2-7, with TRBD1 identical over 7 bases. Germline trimming cut 4 bases from V and 7 bases from J; bases unmatched to any gene: 7. Looked up from germline, CDR1 is LGHNA and CDR2 is YSLEER. The CDR3 has 13 residues. The CDR3 is CASSRGQVNEQYF. The CDR3 coding sequence is TGCGCCAGCAGCCGAGGACAGGTTAATGAGCAGTACTTC.

This rearrangement joins TRBV25-1 to TRBJ2-5, with 13 bases lining up with TRBD2. Germline V gene lookup returns CDR1 MGHDK and CDR2 SYGVNS. This CDR3 is built from 17 residues. After removal of 2 bases from V and 5 bases from J, the junction contained 8 bases not matched to a gene. CDR3 amino acids: CASSEPWTSGSSETQYF. As DNA, the CDR3 is TGTGCCAGCAGTGAACCCTGGACTAGCGGGAGTTCGGAGACCCAGTACTTC.

In its sample, this clonotype was seen a few times. The rearrangement links TRBV20-1 to TRBJ2-4; possibly TRBD2 for D (6 bases). The germline CDR1 and CDR2 sequences are DFQATT and SNEGSKA (reference sequence). The CDR3 is 12 residues long. The V and J ends lost 3 bases and 7 bases respectively, with 10 bases between them. In DNA form, the CDR3 reads TGCAGTGCTAGCGGGAGAGGGAACATTCAGTACTTC. This codes for CSASGRGNIQYF.

CDR3 protein: CANRLAAYSSGANVLTF. The CDR3 bases are TGTGCCAACCGACTAGCGGCGTATTCCTCTGGGGCCAACGTCCTGACTTTC. The chain recombines TRBV2 with TRBJ2-6, with 9 bases lining up with TRBD2. This CDR3 region has 17 residues. V dropped 10 bases and J dropped 0; count of bases not matched to a gene: 10. Germline values: CDR1 SNHLY, CDR2 FYNNEI.

The V call is TRBV28, the J call TRBJ2-1, with 8 bases lining up with TRBD1. Per the germline V gene, CDR1 is MDHEN and CDR2 is SYDVKM. The CDR3 runs to 14 residues. With V trimmed by 4 bases and J by 6 bases, 5 bases remained unmatched. The CDR3 nucleotides read TGTGCCAGCAGTTGGCAGGGGGCAGTCAATGAGCAGTTCTTC. Its protein is CASSWQGAVNEQFF.

The rearrangement links TRBV29-1 to TRBJ2-5; possible D gene TRBD1, 6 bases. The CDR3 loop spans 15 amino acids. Germline-derived CDR1 and CDR2 are SQVTM and ANQGSEA. With 2 bases removed from V and 0 bases from J, the gap between germline ends came to 13 bases. CDR3 protein: CSVEQTGQYQETQYF. The CDR3 DNA sequence: TGCAGCGTTGAACAGACAGGCCAGTACCAAGAGACCCAGTACTTC.

This clonotype was observed a handful of times. V is TRBV5-1 and J is TRBJ1-5, with TRBD1 as a possible D gene (5 bases). Germline assignment: CDR1 SGHRS and CDR2 YFSETQ. Trimming took off 4 bases at V and 2 bases at J, with 16 bases between the two ends. CDR3 length: 16 residues. The CDR3 DNA reads as TGCGCCAGCAGCCCGGGGGGGGGTACGGGCAATCAGCCCCAGCATTTT. This sequence encodes CASSPGGGTGNQPQHF. The full variable domain, rest sourced from reference TRBV5-1 and TRBJ1-5, is KAGVTQTPRYLIKTRGQQVTLSCSPISGHRSVSWYQQTPGQGLQFLFEYFSETQRNKGNFPGRFSGRQFSNSRSEMNVSTLELGDSALYLCASSPGGGTGNQPQHFGDGTRLSIL.

This chain uses TRBV14 with TRBJ1-1; D call uncertain. Germline V lookup: CDR1 SGHDN, CDR2 FVKESK. The CDR3 loop spans 13 amino acids. V lost 2 bases and J lost 6, with 10 bases in between. The CDR3 DNA sequence: TGTGCCAGCAGCCAAACTAGGATCGCTGAAGCTTTCTTT. Amino acids: CASSQTRIAEAFF.

This clonotype showed up just a few times. V usage is TRBV5-1 and J usage is TRBJ1-2; TRBD1 agrees at 9 bases. This CDR3 comprises 14 residues. The J segment lost 8 bases and the V segment lost 6 bases, leaving 11 bases of the junction unmatched. Germline values: CDR1 SGHRS, CDR2 YFSETQ. CDR3 amino acids: CASNPGTGIPGYTF. CDR3 in DNA: TGCGCCAGCAACCCCGGGACAGGGATTCCGGGCTACACCTTC.

The chain employs TRBV7-2 and TRBJ2-5; D uncertain. The CDR3 is made up of 15 amino acids. Germline lookup yields CDR1 SGHTA and CDR2 FQGNSA. Trimming pared 5 bases from V and 3 bases from J, leaving 16 bases between. CDR3 nucleotides: TGTGCCAGCAGCCATTGGCTCGGTAGGGAAGAGACCCAGTACTTC. Translating it yields CASSHWLGREETQYF.